The text below deals with one TCR beta chain. The target antigen is unknown. This entry is derived from a study of cytomegalovirus exposure and HLA in healthy donors. Study-wide results and limits: Per a later analysis, approximately 16,000 TCR beta sequences showed association with HLA alleles at 0.05 false discovery rate.

PCR employed 60 Vbeta and 13 Jbeta primers. Profiled with immunoSEQ multiplex PCR; TCRdb holds only in-frame clones, not every one. The sample has approximately 140,000 clones; over 70% are singletons. The origin of this receptor is a man aged 35 to 55 in good health and CMV-seropositive. Sequences were obtained from PBMCs.

CDR3 sequence reads: CASRRGAGGASGYTF. CDR3 coding DNA: TGTGCCAGCAGAAGGGGGGCAGGGGGCGCGAGTGGCTACACCTTC. This chain links TRBV9 with TRBJ1-2, with 8 bases lining up with TRBD1. This CDR3 is built from 15 residues. Germline assignment: CDR1 SGDLS and CDR2 YYNGEE. The J segment lost 7 bases and the V segment lost 5 bases, leaving 13 bases of the junction unmatched.